This T cell receptor beta chain was profiled in a study of CD8+ T cells in alopecia areata. With 0 bases removed from V and 9 bases from J, the gap between germline ends came to 7 bases. The germline V gene has CDR1 MGHRA and CDR2 YSYEKL. This CDR3 is built from 12 residues. Sample treatment: oral pan-JAK inhibitor, 5-10 mg twice daily. The authors extracted RNA and reverse transcribed it into cDNA as the sequencing template. Method: immunoSEQ multiplex PCR; TCRdb's copy keeps in-frame clones and lacks some. The table records fewer than 200,000 clones, less than 70% of them present only once. The chain uses TRBV4-1 and TRBJ2-3; no clear D gene. The sequences come from CD4+ T cells sorted from blood, collected at week 24, from a patient treated with tofacitinib. This clonotype was sampled from a human donor with alopecia areata. The CDR3, as DNA: TGCGCCAGCAGCCAAGAGGTGGGAACGCAGTATTTT. Translating gives CASSQEVGTQYF.